Listed below are T cell receptor beta chains from one sample, sequenced in a study of blood T cell repertoires in COVID-19. Profiling relied on immunoSEQ multiplex PCR, and the TCRdb table lists in-frame clones only, not all of them. The sample has approximately 360,000 clones, roughly 86% seen once; the top ten hold around 2%. The sample consisted of PBMCs or T cells enriched from blood (not recorded which). The receptors were sampled from a man aged 35 to 55 in a cohort exposed to, infected with or recovered from COVID-19 (not recorded which). The CDR3 runs from the conserved cysteine through the conserved F or W. Fields, in order: clone size, J gene, D gene, V gene, CDR3 length, CDR3 protein, CDR3 DNA. D genes are given only for firm matches. The size field is filled for only some rows; it gives once, few, many or a size class.

-	TRBJ2-1	TRBD2	TRBV9	16	CASSVGGSLPYNEQFF	TGTGCCAGCAGCGTGGGCGGGAGTTTGCCCTACAATGAGCAGTTCTTC
few	TRBJ2-1	-	TRBV27	17	CASSLKQGKSSYNEQFF	TGTGCCAGCAGTTTAAAACAGGGAAAGAGCTCCTACAATGAGCAGTTCTTC
once	TRBJ2-1	TRBD2	TRBV25-1	17	CASSDSRREPRNNEQFF	TGTGCCAGCAGTGATTCGCGGCGGGAGCCCAGAAACAATGAGCAGTTCTTC
-	TRBJ2-2	-	TRBV19	15	CASSTATVVTGELFF	TGTGCCAGTAGCACGGCGACAGTAGTCACCGGGGAGCTGTTTTTT
-	TRBJ2-1	-	TRBV6-5	13	CASSYPGYNEQFF	TGTGCCAGCAGTTACCCGGGCTACAATGAGCAGTTCTTC
once	TRBJ2-1	-	TRBV7-6	11	CASSLLAEQFF	TGTGCCAGCAGCTTGTTGGCTGAGCAGTTCTTC
-	TRBJ1-6	TRBD1	TRBV2	15	CASRAGTGGNSPLHF	TGTGCCAGCAGGGCCGGGACAGGGGGTAATTCACCCCTCCACTTT
once	TRBJ1-5	-	TRBV28	14	CASSRGEGTWPQHF	TGTGCCAGCAGTCGAGGCGAGGGAACTTGGCCCCAGCATTTT
once	TRBJ2-5	TRBD2	TRBV19	16	CASSIAGTSGTETQYF	TGTGCCAGTAGTATAGCGGGGACTAGCGGGACTGAGACCCAGTACTTC
-	TRBJ2-1	-	TRBV18	16	CASSPSPAVSYNEQFF	TGTGCCAGCTCACCTTCCCCAGCGGTCTCCTACAATGAGCAGTTCTTC
-	TRBJ2-5	TRBD1	TRBV4-1	17	CASSQDPGTGGLETQYF	TGCGCCAGCAGCCAAGATCCAGGGACAGGGGGCCTCGAGACCCAGTACTTC
-	TRBJ2-5	-	TRBV15	16	CATSRDRAGLKETQYF	TGTGCCACCAGCAGAGATCGAGCGGGTTTAAAAGAGACCCAGTACTTC
once	TRBJ1-4	-	TRBV19	15	CASSTDMATNEKLFF	TGTGCCAGTAGTACCGACATGGCAACTAATGAAAAACTGTTTTTT
-	TRBJ2-7	TRBD1	TRBV11-2	14	CASSLFPGQNEQYF	TGTGCCAGCAGCTTATTTCCGGGACAGAACGAGCAGTACTTC
-	TRBJ1-4	TRBD1	TRBV6-5	15	CASSYWRQGEEKLFF	TGTGCCAGCAGTTACTGGAGACAGGGCGAAGAAAAACTGTTTTTT
-	TRBJ2-3	TRBD2	TRBV5-8	14	CASMSAGVVDTQYF	TGTGCCAGCATGTCAGCGGGGGTGGTAGATACGCAGTATTTT
-	TRBJ1-2	-	TRBV28	13	CASTEDLSYGYTF	TGTGCCAGCACAGAGGATCTTAGCTATGGCTACACCTTC
-	TRBJ1-4	TRBD1	TRBV5-1	17	CASSRAGTGGVGEKLFF	TGCGCCAGCAGCCGCGCCGGGACAGGGGGAGTAGGTGAAAAACTGTTTTTT
-	TRBJ2-5	TRBD1	TRBV28	14	CASSLGGQGETQYF	TGTGCCAGCAGTTTAGGGGGACAGGGTGAGACCCAGTACTTC
once	TRBJ2-3	TRBD1	TRBV27	16	CASSFVGQGAEDTQYF	TGTGCCAGCAGTTTCGTGGGACAGGGGGCGGAAGATACGCAGTATTTT
-	TRBJ2-5	TRBD1	TRBV18	15	CASSPPGQGGETQYF	TGTGCCAGCTCACCACCGGGACAGGGGGGAGAGACCCAGTACTTC
-	TRBJ1-3	-	TRBV5-8	15	CASSLIPQTGNTIYF	TGTGCCAGCAGCTTGATTCCCCAGACTGGAAACACCATATATTTT
-	TRBJ1-5	TRBD1	TRBV24-1	16	CATSAKGQGGNQPQHF	TGTGCCACCAGTGCCAAAGGACAGGGGGGCAATCAGCCCCAGCATTTT
-	TRBJ2-2	TRBD1	TRBV5-4	15	CASSFGQGANGELFF	TGTGCCAGCAGCTTTGGGCAGGGGGCTAACGGGGAGCTGTTTTTT
-	TRBJ2-7	TRBD2	TRBV7-8	15	CASRLRGSGSYEQYF	TGTGCCAGCCGTTTACGAGGGAGCGGGAGTTACGAGCAGTACTTC
-	TRBJ2-1	TRBD2	TRBV28	14	CASSFTSTSGQQFF	TGTGCCAGCAGTTTCACCTCGACTAGCGGTCAGCAGTTCTTC
-	TRBJ2-7	-	TRBV5-1	14	CASSPGSVSYEQYF	TGCGCCAGCAGCCCAGGATCGGTTTCCTACGAGCAGTACTTC
-	TRBJ1-1	TRBD1	TRBV18	17	CASSPDSGQGMNTEAFF	TGTGCCAGCTCACCCGACTCGGGACAGGGGATGAACACTGAAGCTTTCTTT
-	TRBJ2-7	-	TRBV6-1	15	CASSDWGRIAYEQYF	TGTGCCAGCAGTGATTGGGGGAGGATTGCCTACGAGCAGTACTTC
-	TRBJ2-7	-	TRBV27	15	CASSPLDDYSYEQYF	TGTGCCAGCAGTCCCCTGGACGACTACTCCTACGAGCAGTACTTC
-	TRBJ2-1	TRBD2	TRBV18	16	CASSLLRLAGGGEQFF	TGTGCCAGCTCACTCCTTAGGCTAGCGGGAGGAGGTGAGCAGTTCTTC
-	TRBJ2-2	TRBD2	TRBV5-1	15	CASSTGTGRGGELFF	TGCGCCAGCAGCACCGGGACTGGGAGGGGCGGGGAGCTGTTTTTT
-	TRBJ2-3	-	TRBV3-1/TRBV3-2	13	CASSQDLFVTQYF	TGTGCCAGCAGCCAAGACCTATTTGTTACGCAGTATTTT
-	TRBJ1-3	-	TRBV7-9	13	CASSLWEGNTIYF	TGTGCCAGCAGCTTATGGGAGGGAAACACCATATATTTT
-	TRBJ2-7	-	TRBV7-2	14	CASSFPGSSYEQYF	TGTGCCAGCAGCTTCCCGGGGAGCTCCTACGAGCAGTACTTC
-	TRBJ1-3	-	TRBV18	14	CASSPEGSGNTIYF	TGTGCCAGCTCACCAGAGGGATCTGGAAACACCATATATTTT
-	TRBJ1-1	-	TRBV5-5	14	CASSSGGANTEAFF	TGTGCCAGCAGCTCTGGAGGGGCGAACACTGAAGCTTTCTTT
once	TRBJ2-7	-	TRBV29-1	11	CSVSNSYEQYF	TGCAGCGTTTCAAATTCCTACGAGCAGTACTTC
-	TRBJ2-3	TRBD2	TRBV14	16	CASSPKPGLAADTQYF	TGTGCCAGCAGCCCCAAACCGGGACTAGCAGCAGATACGCAGTATTTT
-	TRBJ2-3	-	TRBV7-8	15	CASSLDTGFTDTQYF	TGTGCCAGCAGCTTAGATACAGGCTTCACAGATACGCAGTATTTT
-	TRBJ2-3	-	TRBV7-9	14	CASSPRWRADTQYF	TGTGCCAGCAGCCCAAGGTGGCGGGCAGATACGCAGTATTTT